Sequencing of this TCR beta chain was carried out in a study of T-cell reconstitution after alpha-beta-depleted transplantation in children (dated by TCRdb to about 2016). Regarding the complete study: The study quantitatively tracked T-cell immune reconstitution after TCRalphabeta/CD19-depleted allogeneic hematopoietic cell transplantation in children using TCR repertoire profiling. Paper-wide results and their limitations: Over the following months the frequencies of hyperexpanded clones went down, and after one year T-cell counts and TCRbeta diversity were mostly credited to newly produced T cells. The apparently early recovery of alphabetaT-cell counts about two months after transplant reportedly depended on only several hundred rapidly expanded clones that came from non-depleted graft cells. In some patients, the high TCRbeta diversity seen at day 60 was put down to recipient T cells and intrathymic progenitors that had survived conditioning.

The treatment or condition label, read with the paper, signifies: allogeneic hematopoietic cell transplantation with graft depleted of TCRalphabeta T cells and CD19 B cells. The children who served as transplant recipients had been given grafts of TCRalphabeta/CD19-depleted allogeneic hematopoietic cells. V lost 5 bases and J lost 7 bases, and the count of bases not matched to a germline gene is 6. From a lookup of the germline V gene, CDR1 and CDR2 are SQVTM and ANQGSEA. Measured from the cysteine to the phenylalanine, the CDR3 is 13 residues long. CDR3 DNA only is kept here, 39 bases in frame from base 1. This clonotype was detected ten times or more. The antigen this receptor binds is unknown. No quality values exist for individual bases; no much larger clone is one base distant. To prepare the library, PCR was applied. Instrument on record: Illumina HiSeq 2500. To normalize quantification of the TCRbeta repertoire, the TCR libraries were built with molecular barcoding that relied on unique molecular identifiers. TCRdb cleaned the public reads at Q25 with fastp, built clones with MiXCR and kept in-frame beta chains. One record per CDR3 amino acid sequence lists the most common genes and DNA. The sample table contains around 440,000 distinct CDR3 sequences; only one count was recorded for 8% to 11% of them. Together, the top ten hold 2% of the sample.

The origin of this receptor is a child under 10 years old with inherited bone marrow failure, due to receive a stem cell transplant. The sample here was PBMCs, taken before TCRalphabeta/CD19-depleted stem cell transplant. Recombination connected TRBV29-1 to TRBJ2-2; 8 junctional bases match TRBD2. The DNA sequence reads TGCAGCGTTAGCGGGAGTGATTTCGGGGAGCTGTTTTTT. Translated, it reads CSVSGSDFGELFF.